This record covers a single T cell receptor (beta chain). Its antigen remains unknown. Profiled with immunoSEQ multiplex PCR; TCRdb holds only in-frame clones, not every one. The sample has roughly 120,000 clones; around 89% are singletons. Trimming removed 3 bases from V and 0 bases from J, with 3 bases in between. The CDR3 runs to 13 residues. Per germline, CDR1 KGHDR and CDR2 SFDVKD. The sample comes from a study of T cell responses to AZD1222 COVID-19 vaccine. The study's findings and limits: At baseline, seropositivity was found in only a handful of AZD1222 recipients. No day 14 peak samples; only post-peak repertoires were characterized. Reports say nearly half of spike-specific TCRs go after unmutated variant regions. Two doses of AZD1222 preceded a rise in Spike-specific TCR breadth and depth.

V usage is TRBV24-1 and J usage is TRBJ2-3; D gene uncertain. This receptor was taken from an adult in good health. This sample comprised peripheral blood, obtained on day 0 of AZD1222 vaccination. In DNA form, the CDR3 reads TGTGCCACCAGTGATGGGAGCACAGATACGCAGTATTTT. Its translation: CATSDGSTDTQYF.